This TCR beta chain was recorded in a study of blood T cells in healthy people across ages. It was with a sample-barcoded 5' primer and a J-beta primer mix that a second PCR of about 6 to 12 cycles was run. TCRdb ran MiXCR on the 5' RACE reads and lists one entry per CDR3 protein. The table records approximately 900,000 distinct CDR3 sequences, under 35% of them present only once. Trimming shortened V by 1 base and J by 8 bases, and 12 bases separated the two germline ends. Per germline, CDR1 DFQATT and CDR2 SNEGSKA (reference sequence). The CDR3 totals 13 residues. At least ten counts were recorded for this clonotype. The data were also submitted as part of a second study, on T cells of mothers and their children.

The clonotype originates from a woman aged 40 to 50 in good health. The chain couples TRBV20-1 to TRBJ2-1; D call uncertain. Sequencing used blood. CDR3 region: CSARGPTIDEQFF. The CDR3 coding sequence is TGCAGTGCTAGAGGCCCTACTATTGATGAGCAGTTCTTC.